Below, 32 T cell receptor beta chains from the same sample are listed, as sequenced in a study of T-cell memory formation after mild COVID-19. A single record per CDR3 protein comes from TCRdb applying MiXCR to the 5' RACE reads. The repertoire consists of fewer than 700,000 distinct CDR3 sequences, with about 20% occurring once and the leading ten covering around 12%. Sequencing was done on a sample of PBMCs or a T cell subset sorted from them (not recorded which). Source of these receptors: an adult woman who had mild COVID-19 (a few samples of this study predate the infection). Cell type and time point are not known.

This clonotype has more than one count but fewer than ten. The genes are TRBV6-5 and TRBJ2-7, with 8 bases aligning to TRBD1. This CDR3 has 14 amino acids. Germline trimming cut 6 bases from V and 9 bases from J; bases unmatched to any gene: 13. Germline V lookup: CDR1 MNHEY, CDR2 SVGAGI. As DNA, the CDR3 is TGTGCCAGCAGCTCCGGGACAGGCACCAGGAGGCAGTACTTC. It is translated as CASSSGTGTRRQYF.

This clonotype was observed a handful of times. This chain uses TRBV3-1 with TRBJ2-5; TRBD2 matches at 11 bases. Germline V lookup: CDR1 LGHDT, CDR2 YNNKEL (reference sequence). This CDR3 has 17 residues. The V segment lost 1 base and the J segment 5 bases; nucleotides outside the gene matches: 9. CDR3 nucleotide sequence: TGTGCCAGCAGCCAAGCATCTTGGACTAGCGGGTTGGAGACCCAGTACTTC. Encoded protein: CASSQASWTSGLETQYF.

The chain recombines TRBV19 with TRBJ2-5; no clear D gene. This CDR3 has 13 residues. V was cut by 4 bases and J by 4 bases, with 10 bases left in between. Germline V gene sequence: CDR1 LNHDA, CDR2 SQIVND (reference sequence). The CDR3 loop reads CASSTPGPETQYF. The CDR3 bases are TGTGCCAGTAGTACCCCGGGTCCAGAGACCCAGTACTTC.

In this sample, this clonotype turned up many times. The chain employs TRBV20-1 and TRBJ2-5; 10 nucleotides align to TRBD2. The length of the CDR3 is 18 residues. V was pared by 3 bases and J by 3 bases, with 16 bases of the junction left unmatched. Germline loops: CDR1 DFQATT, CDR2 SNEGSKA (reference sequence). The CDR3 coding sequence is TGCAGTGCTAGGCTCCGGACTAGCGGAATTTATTGGGAAGAGACCCAGTACTTC. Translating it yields CSARLRTSGIYWEETQYF.

The CDR3 here is CSGKETDQPQHF. Here the CDR3 DNA reads TGCAGTGGGAAAGAGACAGATCAGCCCCAGCATTTT. The chain combines TRBV20-1 with TRBJ1-5, with a weak D call TRBD1 (5 bases). The CDR3 spans 12 residues. Trimming took 7 bases from V and 5 from J, leaving 12 bases between them. The germline gives CDR1 DFQATT, CDR2 SNEGSKA (reference sequence).

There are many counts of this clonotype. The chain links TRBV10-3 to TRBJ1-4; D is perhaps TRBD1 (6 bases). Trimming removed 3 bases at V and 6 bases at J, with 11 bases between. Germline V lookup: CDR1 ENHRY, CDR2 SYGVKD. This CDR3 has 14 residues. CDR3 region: CAISDKGGYEKLFF. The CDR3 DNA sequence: TGTGCCATCAGTGACAAGGGGGGTTATGAAAAACTGTTTTTT.

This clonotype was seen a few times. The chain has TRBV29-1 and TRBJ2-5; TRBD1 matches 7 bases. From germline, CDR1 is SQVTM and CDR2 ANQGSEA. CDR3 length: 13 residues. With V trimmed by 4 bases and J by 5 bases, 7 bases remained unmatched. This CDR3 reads CSVVTGDGETQYF. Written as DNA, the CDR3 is TGCAGCGTTGTAACAGGGGACGGGGAGACCCAGTACTTC.

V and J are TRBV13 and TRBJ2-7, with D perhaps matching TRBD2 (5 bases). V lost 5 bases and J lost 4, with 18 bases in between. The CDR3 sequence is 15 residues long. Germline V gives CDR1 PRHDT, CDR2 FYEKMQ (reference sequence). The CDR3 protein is CASSQAVGVWYEQYF. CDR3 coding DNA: TGTGCCAGCAGCCAGGCCGTCGGGGTCTGGTACGAGCAGTACTTC.

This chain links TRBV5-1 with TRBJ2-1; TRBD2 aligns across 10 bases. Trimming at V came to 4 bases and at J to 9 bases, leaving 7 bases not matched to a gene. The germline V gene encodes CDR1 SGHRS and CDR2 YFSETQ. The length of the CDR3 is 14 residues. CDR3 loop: CASSPSGSIGEQFF. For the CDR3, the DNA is TGCGCCAGCAGCCCTAGCGGGAGTATAGGTGAGCAGTTCTTC. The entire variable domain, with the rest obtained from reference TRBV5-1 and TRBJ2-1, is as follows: KAGVTQTPRYLIKTRGQQVTLSCSPISGHRSVSWYQQTPGQGLQFLFEYFSETQRNKGNFPGRFSGRQFSNSRSEMNVSTLELGDSALYLCASSPSGSIGEQFFGPGTRLTVL.

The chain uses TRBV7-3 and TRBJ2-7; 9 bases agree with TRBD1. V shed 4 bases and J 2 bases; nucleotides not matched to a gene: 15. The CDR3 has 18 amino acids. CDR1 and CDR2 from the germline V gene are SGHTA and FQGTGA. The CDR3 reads CASSSRGPGTGLTYEQYF. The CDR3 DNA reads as TGTGCCAGCAGCTCCAGAGGGCCCGGGACAGGGCTGACCTACGAGCAGTACTTC.

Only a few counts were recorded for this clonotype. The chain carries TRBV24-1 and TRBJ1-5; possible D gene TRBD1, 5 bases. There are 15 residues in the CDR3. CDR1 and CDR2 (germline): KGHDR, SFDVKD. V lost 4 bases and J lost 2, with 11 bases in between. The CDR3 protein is CATSDRVGGNQPQHF. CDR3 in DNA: TGTGCCACCAGTGACAGGGTTGGCGGCAATCAGCCCCAGCATTTT.

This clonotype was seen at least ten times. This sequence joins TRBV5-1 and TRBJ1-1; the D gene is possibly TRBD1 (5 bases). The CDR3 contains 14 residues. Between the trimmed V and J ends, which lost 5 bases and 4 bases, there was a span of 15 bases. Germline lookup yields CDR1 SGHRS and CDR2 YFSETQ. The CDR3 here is CASRGPGPVTEAFF. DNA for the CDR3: TGCGCCAGCAGAGGCCCGGGGCCGGTCACTGAAGCTTTCTTT.

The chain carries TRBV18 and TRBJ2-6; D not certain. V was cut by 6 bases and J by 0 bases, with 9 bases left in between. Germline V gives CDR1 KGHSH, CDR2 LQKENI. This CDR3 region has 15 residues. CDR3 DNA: TGTGCCAGCTCCCACCCTCCCTCTGGGGCCAACGTCCTGACTTTC. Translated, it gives CASSHPPSGANVLTF.

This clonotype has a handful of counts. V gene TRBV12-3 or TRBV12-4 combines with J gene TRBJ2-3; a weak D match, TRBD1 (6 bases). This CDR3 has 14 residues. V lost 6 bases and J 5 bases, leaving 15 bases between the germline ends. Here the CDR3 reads CASRPEGVGDTQYF. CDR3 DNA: TGTGCCAGCAGGCCCGAGGGGGTAGGAGATACGCAGTATTTT.

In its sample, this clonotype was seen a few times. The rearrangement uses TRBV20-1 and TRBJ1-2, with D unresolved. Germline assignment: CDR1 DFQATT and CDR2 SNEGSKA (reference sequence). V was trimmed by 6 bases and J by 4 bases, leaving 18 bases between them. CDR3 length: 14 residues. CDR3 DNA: TGCAGTGCAGTTGTCCCCTCCGTGGGCTATGGCTACACCTTC. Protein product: CSAVVPSVGYGYTF.

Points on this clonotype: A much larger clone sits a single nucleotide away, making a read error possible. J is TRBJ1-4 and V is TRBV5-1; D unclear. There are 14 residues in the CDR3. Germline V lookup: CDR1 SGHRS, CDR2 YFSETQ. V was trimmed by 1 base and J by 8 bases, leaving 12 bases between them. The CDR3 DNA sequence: TGCGCCAGCAGCTTGACAGTGGAACGAGAAAAACTGTTTTTT. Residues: CASSLTVEREKLFF. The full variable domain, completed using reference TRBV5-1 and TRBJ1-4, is KAGVTQTPRYLIKTRGQQVTLSCSPISGHRSVSWYQQTPGQGLQFLFEYFSETQRNKGNFPGRFSGRQFSNSRSEMNVSTLELGDSALYLCASSLTVEREKLFFGSGTQLSVL.

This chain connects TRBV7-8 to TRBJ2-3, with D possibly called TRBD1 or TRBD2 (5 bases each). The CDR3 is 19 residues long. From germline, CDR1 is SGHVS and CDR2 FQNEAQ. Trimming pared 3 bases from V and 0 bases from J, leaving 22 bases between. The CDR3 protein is CASSFSRAGKKESTDTQYF. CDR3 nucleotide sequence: TGTGCCAGCAGCTTTTCGCGGGCAGGGAAAAAGGAAAGCACAGATACGCAGTATTTT.

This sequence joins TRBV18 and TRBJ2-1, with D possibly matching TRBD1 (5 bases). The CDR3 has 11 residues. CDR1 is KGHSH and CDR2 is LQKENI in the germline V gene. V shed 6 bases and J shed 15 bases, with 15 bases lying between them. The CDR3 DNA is TGTGCCAGCTCCCTCACGATAGGGGTGTTCTTC. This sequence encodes CASSLTIGVFF.

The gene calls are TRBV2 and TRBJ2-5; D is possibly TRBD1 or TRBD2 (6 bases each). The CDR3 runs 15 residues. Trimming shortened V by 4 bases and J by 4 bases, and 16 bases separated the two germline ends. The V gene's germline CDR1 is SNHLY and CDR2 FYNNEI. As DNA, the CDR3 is TGTGCCAGCAGTGGCAGGGTCGGAGGGGGAGAGACCCAGTACTTC. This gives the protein CASSGRVGGGETQYF.

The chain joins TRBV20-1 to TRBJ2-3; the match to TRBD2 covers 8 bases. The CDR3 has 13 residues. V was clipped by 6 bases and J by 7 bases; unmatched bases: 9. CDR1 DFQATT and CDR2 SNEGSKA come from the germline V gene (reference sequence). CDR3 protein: CSATREGGNTQYF. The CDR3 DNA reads TGCAGTGCGACCCGGGAGGGTGGAAATACGCAGTATTTT.

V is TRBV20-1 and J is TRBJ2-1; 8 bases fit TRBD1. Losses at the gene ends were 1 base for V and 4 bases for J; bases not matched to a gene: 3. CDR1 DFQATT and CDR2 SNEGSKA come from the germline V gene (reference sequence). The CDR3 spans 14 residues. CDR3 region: CSARARDRYNEQFF. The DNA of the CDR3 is TGCAGTGCTAGAGCCAGGGACAGGTACAATGAGCAGTTCTTC.

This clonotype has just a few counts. The CDR3, as DNA: TGTGCCAGCAGTTTAGAACAGGGGGTCACCTACGAGCAGTACTTC. Protein: CASSLEQGVTYEQYF. This chain connects TRBV12-3 or TRBV12-4 to TRBJ2-7; TRBD1 aligns across 8 bases. V gave up 1 base and J gave up 2 bases; unmatched junction bases: 4. The CDR3 extends over 15 amino acids.

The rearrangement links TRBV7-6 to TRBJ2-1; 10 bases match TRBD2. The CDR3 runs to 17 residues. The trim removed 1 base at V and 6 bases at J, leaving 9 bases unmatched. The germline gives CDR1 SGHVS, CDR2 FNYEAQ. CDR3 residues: CASSLDERGGLSNEQFF. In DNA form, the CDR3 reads TGTGCCAGCAGCTTAGATGAGCGGGGGGGTTTGAGCAATGAGCAGTTCTTC. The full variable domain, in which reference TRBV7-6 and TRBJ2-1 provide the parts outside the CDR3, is GAGVSQSPRYKVTKRGQDVALRCDPISGHVSLYWYRQALGQGPEFLTYFNYEAQQDKSGLPNDRFSAERPEGSISTLTIQRTEQRDSAMYRCASSLDERGGLSNEQFFGPGTRLTVL.

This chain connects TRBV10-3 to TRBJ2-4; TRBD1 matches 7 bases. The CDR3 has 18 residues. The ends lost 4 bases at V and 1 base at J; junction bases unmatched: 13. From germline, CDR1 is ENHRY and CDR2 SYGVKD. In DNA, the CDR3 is TGTGCCATCAGTGGTTCCTCGACAGGGCTTAGGGCCAAAAACATTCAGTACTTC. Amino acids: CAISGSSTGLRAKNIQYF.

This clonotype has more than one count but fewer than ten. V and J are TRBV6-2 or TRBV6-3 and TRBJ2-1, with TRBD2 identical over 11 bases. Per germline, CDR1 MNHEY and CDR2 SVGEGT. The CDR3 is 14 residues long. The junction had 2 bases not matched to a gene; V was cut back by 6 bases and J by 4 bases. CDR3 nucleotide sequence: TGTGCCAGCAGACGACTAGCGGGATACAATGAGCAGTTCTTC. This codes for CASRRLAGYNEQFF.

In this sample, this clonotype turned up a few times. The CDR3 region is CASSPVWGNTEAFF. The CDR3 nucleotides are TGTGCCAGCAGTCCGGTCTGGGGAAACACTGAAGCTTTCTTT. This chain connects TRBV6-6 to TRBJ1-1; D remains unclear. The V gene's germline CDR1 is MNHNY and CDR2 SVGAGI (reference sequence). V lost 5 bases and J lost 2, with 12 bases in between. This CDR3 is built from 14 residues.

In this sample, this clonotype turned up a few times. CDR3 nucleotides: TGTGCCAGCAGTCTTACCGGGACAGGCTCCAGTCTGGGCACAGATACGCAGTATTTT. It specifies CASSLTGTGSSLGTDTQYF. This rearrangement joins TRBV14 to TRBJ2-3; 8 bases map to TRBD1. The CDR3 loop spans 19 amino acids. Per germline, CDR1 SGHDN and CDR2 FVKESK. The V and J ends lost 6 bases and 1 base, in that order; junction bases with no gene match: 18.

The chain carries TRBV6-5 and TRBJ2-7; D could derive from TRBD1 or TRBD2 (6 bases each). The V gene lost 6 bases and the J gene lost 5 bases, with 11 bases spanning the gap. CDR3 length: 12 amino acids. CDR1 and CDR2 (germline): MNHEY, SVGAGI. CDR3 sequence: CASREGGDEQYF. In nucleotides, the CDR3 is TGTGCCAGCAGGGAGGGGGGTGACGAGCAGTACTTC.

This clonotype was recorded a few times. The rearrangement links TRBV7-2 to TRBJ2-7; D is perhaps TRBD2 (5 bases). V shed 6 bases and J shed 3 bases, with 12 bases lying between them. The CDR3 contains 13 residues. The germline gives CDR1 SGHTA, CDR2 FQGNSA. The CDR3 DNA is TGTGCCAGCAGTCCCTGGGAGAGCTACGAGCAGTACTTC. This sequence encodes CASSPWESYEQYF.

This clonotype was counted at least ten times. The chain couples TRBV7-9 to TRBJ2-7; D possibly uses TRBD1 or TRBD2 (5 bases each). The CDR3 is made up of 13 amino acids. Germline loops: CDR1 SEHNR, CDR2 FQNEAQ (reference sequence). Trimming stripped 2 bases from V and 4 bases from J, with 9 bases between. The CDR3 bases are TGTGCCAGCAGCTTAAGGGGCGGGTACGAGCAGTACTTC. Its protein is CASSLRGGYEQYF.

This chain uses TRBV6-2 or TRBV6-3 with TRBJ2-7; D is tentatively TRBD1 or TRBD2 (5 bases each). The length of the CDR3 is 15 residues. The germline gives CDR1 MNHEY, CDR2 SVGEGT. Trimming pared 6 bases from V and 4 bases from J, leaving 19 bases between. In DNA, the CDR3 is TGTGCCAGCAGACCCGGGACCCGCAGGACGTACGAGCAGTACTTC. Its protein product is CASRPGTRRTYEQYF.

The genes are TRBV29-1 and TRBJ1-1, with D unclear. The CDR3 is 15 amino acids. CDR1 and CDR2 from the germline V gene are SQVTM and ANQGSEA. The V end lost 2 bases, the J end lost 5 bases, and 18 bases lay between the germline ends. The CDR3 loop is CSVENPTRRGTEAFF. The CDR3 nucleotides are TGCAGCGTTGAAAACCCGACACGCCGCGGGACTGAAGCTTTCTTT.